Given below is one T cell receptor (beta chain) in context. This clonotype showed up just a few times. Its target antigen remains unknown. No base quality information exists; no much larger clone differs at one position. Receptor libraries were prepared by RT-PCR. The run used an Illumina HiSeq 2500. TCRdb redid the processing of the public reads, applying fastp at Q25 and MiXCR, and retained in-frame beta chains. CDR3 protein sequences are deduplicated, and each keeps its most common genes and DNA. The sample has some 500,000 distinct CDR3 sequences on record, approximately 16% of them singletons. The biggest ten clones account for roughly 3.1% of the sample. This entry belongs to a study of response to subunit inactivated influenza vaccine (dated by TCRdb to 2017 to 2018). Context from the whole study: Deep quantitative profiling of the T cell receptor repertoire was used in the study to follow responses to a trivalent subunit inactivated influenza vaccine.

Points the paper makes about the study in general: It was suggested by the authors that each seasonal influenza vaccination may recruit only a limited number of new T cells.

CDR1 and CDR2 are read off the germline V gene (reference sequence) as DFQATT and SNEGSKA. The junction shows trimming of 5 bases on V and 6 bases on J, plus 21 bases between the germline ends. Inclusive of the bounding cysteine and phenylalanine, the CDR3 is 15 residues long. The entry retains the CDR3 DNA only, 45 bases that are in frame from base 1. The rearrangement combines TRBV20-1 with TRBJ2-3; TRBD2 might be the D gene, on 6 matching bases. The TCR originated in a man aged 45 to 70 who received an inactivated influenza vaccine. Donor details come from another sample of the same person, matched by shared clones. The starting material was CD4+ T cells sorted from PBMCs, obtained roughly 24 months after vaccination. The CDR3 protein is CSALTGTAGVDTQYF. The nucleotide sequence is TGCAGTGCTCTTACCGGGACTGCGGGCGTCGATACGCAGTATTTT.